The 31 T cell receptor beta chains below all came from one sample that was sequenced in a study of blood T cells in healthy people across ages. A sample-barcoded 5' primer and a J-beta primer mix were used in a second PCR of roughly 7 to 11 cycles. MiXCR was run by TCRdb on the 5' RACE reads, yielding one entry per CDR3 protein. The sample shows 700,000 to 950,000 distinct CDR3 sequences, roughly 44% of them seen only once. Sequencing was done on a sample of blood. These receptors all stem from a woman in her sixties or seventies in good health.

This clonotype has only a few counts. This chain links TRBV20-1 with TRBJ2-7; no clear D gene. The V gene lost 0 bases and the J gene lost 0 bases, with 12 bases spanning the gap. Per the germline V gene, CDR1 is DFQATT and CDR2 is SNEGSKA (reference sequence). The CDR3 contains 15 residues. The CDR3, as DNA: TGCAGTGCTAGAGATCCCGCGGTGGCCTCCTACGAGCAGTACTTC. Its translation is CSARDPAVASYEQYF.

The V gene is TRBV4-1, the J gene TRBJ2-1, with 8 bases fitting TRBD2. V shed 4 bases and J 1 base; nucleotides not matched to a gene: 3. The CDR3 is made up of 15 amino acids. Germline CDR1 is MGHRA and CDR2 is YSYEKL. CDR3 protein: CASSPERGSYNEQFF. The CDR3 coding sequence is TGCGCCAGCAGCCCCGAGCGGGGGTCCTACAATGAGCAGTTCTTC.

This clonotype was seen more than once but under ten times. CDR3: CASSPLDSYNEQFF. CDR3 DNA: TGTGCCAGCTCACCTCTGGACAGCTACAATGAGCAGTTCTTC. The chain joins TRBV18 to TRBJ2-1, with D tentatively TRBD1 (6 bases). V was clipped by 3 bases and J by 3 bases, with 9 bases between them. This CDR3 region has 14 residues. From germline, CDR1 is KGHSH and CDR2 LQKENI.

This clonotype appeared many times. This chain joins TRBV6-5 and TRBJ2-1, with 11 bases matching TRBD2. Germline CDR1 and CDR2: MNHEY and SVGAGI. The length of the CDR3 is 16 residues. J gave up 5 bases and V 5 bases, and 8 bases lay outside the gene matches. CDR3 bases: TGTGCCAGCAGTCTCAGTAGCGGGGGGGCGAACAATGAGCAGTTCTTC. Protein product: CASSLSSGGANNEQFF.

There are a few counts of this clonotype. The V and J genes are TRBV20-1 and TRBJ2-1; D remains unclear. Germline V gene sequence: CDR1 DFQATT, CDR2 SNEGSKA (reference sequence). This CDR3 comprises 13 residues. V lost 5 bases and J lost 4, with 12 bases in between. This CDR3 is CSALSTLYNEQFF. CDR3 DNA sequence: TGCAGTGCTCTTTCGACTCTGTACAATGAGCAGTTCTTC.

The rearrangement joins TRBV7-9 to TRBJ1-5, with 7 bases that match TRBD1. Germline V CDR1 and CDR2: SEHNR, FQNEAQ (reference sequence). The CDR3 totals 17 residues. Losses at the gene ends were 1 base for V and 3 bases for J; bases not matched to a gene: 9. The CDR3 loop is CASSLVGAGGNNQPQHF. DNA for the CDR3: TGTGCCAGCAGCTTAGTAGGGGCAGGGGGAAACAATCAGCCCCAGCATTTT.

On this clonotype itself: Being one base from a much bigger clone, this may be a read error. V is TRBV20-1 and J is TRBJ2-5; D possibly corresponds to TRBD1 (5 bases). V dropped 6 bases and J dropped 5 bases, with 16 bases sitting between them. This CDR3 region has 13 residues. Germline CDR1 DFQATT, CDR2 SNEGSKA (reference sequence). CDR3 region: CSADQGSPETQYF. The CDR3 nucleotides read TGCAGTGCGGATCAGGGAAGCCCTGAGACCCAGTACTTC.

Worth noting for this clonotype: The junction departs from germline at one end; a sequencing error may be responsible. This sequence joins TRBV11-1 and TRBJ2-5; D uncertain. The CDR3 is made up of 15 amino acids. Germline V gene sequence: CDR1 SGHAT, CDR2 FQDESV (reference sequence). The CDR3 nucleotides read TGTGCCAGCAGCTACGGACGGGTTTCAGGAGAGATCCAGTACTTC. Protein product: CASSYGRVSGEIQYF. Full variable domain (missing parts from reference TRBV11-1 and TRBJ2-5): EAEVAQSPRYKITEKSQAVAFWCDPISGHATLYWYRQILGQGPELLVQFQDESVVDDSQLPKDRFSAERLKGVDSTLKIQPAELGDSAMYLCASSYGRVSGEIQYFGPGTRLLVL.

This clonotype is a singleton in its sample. V usage is TRBV29-1 and J usage is TRBJ2-7; the match to TRBD1 covers 8 bases. CDR3 length: 18 residues. V trimming: 1 base; J trimming: 7 bases; junction bases outside the gene matches: 21. Germline CDR1 reads SQVTM; CDR2 reads ANQGSEA. The CDR3 DNA is TGCAGCGTTGAAGGGAGGGACCGGGGGACAGGCCGACACAATGAGCAGTACTTC. Residues: CSVEGRDRGTGRHNEQYF.

A few counts support this clonotype. The CDR3 sequence: CASARTSGIYEQYF. The DNA of the CDR3 is TGTGCCAGCGCAAGGACTAGCGGGATTTACGAGCAGTACTTC. The chain links TRBV27 to TRBJ2-7; 12 nucleotides align to TRBD2. The germline V gene encodes CDR1 MNHEY and CDR2 SMNVEV (reference sequence). V shed 8 bases, J shed 4 bases, and the junction held 6 bases outside the gene matches. The CDR3 extends over 14 amino acids.

There are a few counts of this clonotype. This chain uses TRBV6-5 with TRBJ1-2; TRBD1 is a possible D gene (5 bases). This CDR3 comprises 13 residues. The V end lost 10 bases, the J end lost 1 base, and 13 bases lay between the germline ends. Germline values: CDR1 MNHEY, CDR2 SVGAGI. DNA of the CDR3: TGTGCCACCCTACTGGGGGTTAACTATGGCTACACCTTC. This codes for CATLLGVNYGYTF.

The chain has TRBV6-5 and TRBJ1-2, with TRBD1 matching over 10 bases. The CDR3 covers 14 residues. Germline V gene data show CDR1 as MNHEY and CDR2 as SVGAGI. The V and J ends lost 3 bases and 7 bases, in that order; junction bases with no gene match: 5. CDR3 nucleotides: TGTGCCAGCAGTTATGGGACAGGGGAATTTGGCTACACCTTC. It is translated as CASSYGTGEFGYTF.

This clonotype was seen a handful of times. The chain uses TRBV27 and TRBJ2-1, with 8 bases aligning to TRBD2. Trimming at V came to 0 bases and at J to 8 bases, leaving 9 bases not matched to a gene. Germline assignment: CDR1 MNHEY and CDR2 SMNVEV (reference sequence). The CDR3 extends over 16 amino acids. This chain's CDR3 is CASSLSGTRGVDEQFF. CDR3 DNA sequence: TGTGCCAGCAGTTTATCGGGGACTAGAGGTGTCGATGAGCAGTTCTTC.

On this clonotype: With a much larger clone just one base away, this may be a read error. The chain recombines TRBV30 with TRBJ2-4; no definite D call. The DNA end favors TRBJ2-7, so the J call may be wrong. The CDR3 loop spans 11 amino acids. CDR1 GTSNPN and CDR2 SVGIG come from the germline V gene (reference sequence). The CDR3, as DNA: TGTGCCGGGATGATCCACTACGAGCAGTACTTC. This gives the protein CAGMIHYEQYF.

With regard to this clonotype: At one end, the junction sequence differs from germline, possibly due to a read error. The chain couples TRBV5-1 to TRBJ1-2, with D possibly being TRBD1 (6 bases). Germline CDR1 reads SGHRS; CDR2 reads YFSETQ. CDR3 length: 15 residues. The CDR3 here is CASSLGLQGNYDYTF. The CDR3 nucleotides read TGCGCCAGCAGCTTGGGGCTCCAGGGGAACTATGACTACACCTTC.

The chain joins TRBV20-1 to TRBJ2-7, with D maybe TRBD2 (5 bases). CDR3 size: 13 residues. Germline V gene lookup returns CDR1 DFQATT and CDR2 SNEGSKA (reference sequence). The V end lost 6 bases, the J end lost 3 bases, and 15 bases lay between the germline ends. The CDR3 DNA sequence: TGCAGTGCCCCGGACGGGATTAGCTACGAGCAGTACTTC. Translated: CSAPDGISYEQYF.

Details on this clonotype: Sequence at one end of the junction differs from germline and may be a read error. The V and J genes are TRBV19 and TRBJ1-1; D ambiguous. Germline lookup yields CDR1 LNHDA and CDR2 SQIVND (reference sequence). The CDR3 is 14 amino acids. Here the CDR3 reads CASSTQPANTETFF. The CDR3 DNA reads TGTGCCAGTAGTACTCAGCCTGCGAACACTGAAACTTTCTTT. Using reference TRBV19 and TRBJ1-1 for the parts outside the CDR3, the full variable domain is DGGITQSPKYLFRKEGQNVTLSCEQNLNHDAMYWYRQDPGQGLRLIYYSQIVNDFQKGDIAEGYSVSREKKESFPLTVTSAQKNPTAFYLCASSTQPANTETFFGQGTRLTVV.

The rearrangement links TRBV6-4 to TRBJ2-2; 7 positions match TRBD1. V lost 6 bases and J lost 4; bases outside the gene matches: 5. CDR1 MRHNA and CDR2 SNTAGT come from the germline V gene. There are 14 residues in the CDR3. This CDR3 reads CASRERGLTGELFF. Written as DNA, the CDR3 is TGTGCCAGCAGAGAAAGGGGGCTCACCGGGGAGCTGTTTTTT.

This chain joins TRBV7-9 and TRBJ2-7; the D call may be TRBD1 or TRBD2 (5 bases each). Germline V CDR1 and CDR2: SEHNR, FQNEAQ (reference sequence). The ends were cut back, 4 bases at V and 7 bases at J, with 23 bases in the middle. The CDR3 has 16 residues. The CDR3 is CASSSWDGHSYNEQYF. For the CDR3, the DNA is TGTGCCAGCAGCTCGTGGGACGGACACTCCTACAATGAGCAGTACTTC. The variable domain in full, completed from reference TRBV7-9 and TRBJ2-7, reads DTGVSQNPRHKITKRGQNVTFRCDPISEHNRLYWYRQTLGQGPEFLTYFQNEAQLEKSRLLSDRFSAERPKGSFSTLEIQRTEQGDSAMYLCASSSWDGHSYNEQYFGPGTRLTVT.

As concerns this clonotype: A much larger clone lies a single base off, so this may be a read error. CDR3 protein: CAGSQGLLARQQETQYF. CDR3 nucleotides: TGTGCCGGCAGCCAAGGATTACTAGCGAGACAACAAGAGACCCAGTACTTC. The chain is built from TRBV3-1 and TRBJ2-5; TRBD2 agrees at 7 bases. Per germline, CDR1 LGHDT and CDR2 YNNKEL (reference sequence). The CDR3 totals 17 residues.

This clonotype was detected a few times. The chain recombines TRBV9 with TRBJ2-7; 8 bases map to TRBD2. TRBJ2-5 explains the end of the DNA better; the J call may be wrong. The CDR3 has 13 amino acids. Germline CDR1 SGDLS, CDR2 YYNGEE. The CDR3 is CASSVASGGTQYF. The CDR3, as DNA: TGTGCCAGCAGCGTGGCCAGCGGGGGGACCCAGTACTTC.

CDR3 nucleotide sequence: TGTGCCAGCGCTATCGGGAGTTACAATGAGCAGTTCTTC. As protein: CASAIGSYNEQFF. The V call is TRBV2, the J call TRBJ2-1, with D possibly matching TRBD2 (6 bases). Germline V gene data show CDR1 as SNHLY and CDR2 as FYNNEI. The CDR3 extends over 13 amino acids. V lost 8 bases, J lost 4 bases, and 12 bases lay in between. Full variable domain (outside the CDR3, taken from reference TRBV2 and TRBJ2-1): EPEVTQTPSHQVTQMGQEVILRCVPISNHLYFYWYRQILGQKVEFLVSFYNNEISEKSEIFDDQFSVERPDGSNFTLKIRSTKLEDSAMYFCASAIGSYNEQFFGPGTRLTVL.

This clonotype was seen more than once but under ten times. This chain uses TRBV5-1 with TRBJ2-5; TRBD1 is a possible D gene (6 bases). Germline loops: CDR1 SGHRS, CDR2 YFSETQ. The V end was cut by 0 bases, the J end by 2 bases, with 11 bases between. The CDR3 is made up of 15 amino acids. CDR3 amino acids: CASSLGVGQQETQYF. DNA for the CDR3: TGCGCCAGCAGCTTGGGGGTAGGACAGCAAGAGACCCAGTACTTC.

This chain joins TRBV28 and TRBJ1-2; 7 bases match TRBD1. CDR3 size: 16 residues. CDR1 and CDR2 from the germline V gene are MDHEN and SYDVKM. V shed 3 bases, J shed 4 bases, and the junction held 11 bases outside the gene matches. The CDR3 reads CASSLTLEGAGYGYTF. The CDR3 DNA reads TGTGCCAGCAGTTTGACGTTGGAGGGGGCTGGCTATGGCTACACCTTC.

The chain uses TRBV12-3 or TRBV12-4 and TRBJ2-4; TRBD2 aligns across 8 bases. The V segment lost 2 bases and the J segment 1 base; nucleotides outside the gene matches: 4. The CDR3 length is 16 residues. The CDR3 coding sequence is TGTGCCAGCAGTTTAAGGTCGGGGGGGGCCAAAAACATTCAGTACTTC. It specifies CASSLRSGGAKNIQYF.

The chain links TRBV12-3 or TRBV12-4 to TRBJ1-4; no clear D. Trimming removed 3 bases at V and 0 bases at J, with 17 bases between. The CDR3 is 18 amino acids. The CDR3 DNA follows: TGTGCCAGCAGTTTGAGCCCTGTAGGGCGGGCAACTAATGAAAAACTGTTTTTT. Its translation: CASSLSPVGRATNEKLFF.

This clonotype occurred a few times. The genes are TRBV7-9 and TRBJ1-4; 8 bases match TRBD1. V lost 6 bases and J lost 7; bases outside the gene matches: 7. The length of the CDR3 is 14 residues. Germline V lookup: CDR1 SEHNR, CDR2 FQNEAQ (reference sequence). CDR3 in amino acids: CASRSQGGFEKLFF. CDR3 bases: TGTGCCAGCAGGTCACAGGGGGGATTTGAAAAACTGTTTTTT.

The chain links TRBV12-3 or TRBV12-4 to TRBJ2-5; TRBD1 is a possible D gene (6 bases). This CDR3 is 14 amino acids long. V was trimmed by 10 bases and J by 4 bases, leaving 19 bases between them. CDR3 nucleotide sequence: TGTGCCACCTCTCACACAGGGACGAGAGAGACCCAGTACTTC. Encoded protein: CATSHTGTRETQYF.

This clonotype showed up just a few times. This likely stems from a read error, as it lies one base from a far larger clone. The V call is TRBV7-9, the J call TRBJ2-4; D ambiguous. TRBJ2-7 matches the DNA end more closely, so the J call is doubtful. Germline values: CDR1 SEHNR, CDR2 FQNEAQ (reference sequence). The CDR3 is 11 amino acids. In nucleotides, the CDR3 is TGTGCCAGCAGCTTAGCCTGCGAGCAGTACTTC. This codes for CASSLACEQYF.

The CDR3 nucleotides are TGTGCCAGCAGCGTAGGAGGAGGGGACTCCACTAATGAAAAACTGTTTTTT. This codes for CASSVGGGDSTNEKLFF. The chain combines TRBV9 with TRBJ1-4; D perhaps matches TRBD1 (5 bases). Germline-derived CDR1 and CDR2 are SGDLS and YYNGEE. The CDR3 is 17 amino acids. With 0 bases removed from V and 2 bases from J, the gap between germline ends came to 14 bases.

This clonotype was counted at least ten times. CDR3 sequence: CAISETGNNSPLHF. CDR3 DNA: TGTGCCATCAGTGAGACAGGGAATAATTCACCCCTCCACTTT. The J gene is TRBJ1-6, the V gene TRBV10-3; D is possibly TRBD1 (6 bases). V shed 2 bases and J shed 5 bases, with 7 bases lying between them. The CDR3 spans 14 residues. The germline V gene encodes CDR1 ENHRY and CDR2 SYGVKD.